The 28 T cell receptor beta chains in this list originate from one sample, sequenced in a study of CD8+CD57+ T cells in acquired aplastic anemia. Genomic DNA provided the template from which TCR beta VDJ and CDR3 profiles were obtained. TCRdb processed the reads anew with MiXCR; each CDR3 protein has one entry. In the table there are 150,000 to 200,000 distinct CDR3 sequences, around half of which are singletons. Sequenced patients had shown CD8+CD57+ cell expansion by flow cytometry. Sequencing was done on a sample of sorted CD4+, CD8+, or CD8+CD57+ T cells (not recorded which) from PBMCs. The receptors here all came from a human donor with aplastic anemia.

The chain employs TRBV7-9 and TRBJ2-3; tentative D call: TRBD2 (6 bases). The CDR3 spans 12 residues. The germline V gene has CDR1 SEHNR and CDR2 FQNEAQ (reference sequence). V was trimmed by 5 bases and J by 9 bases, leaving 12 bases between them. CDR3 coding DNA: TGTGCCAGCAGCCCAGGACTATCGACGCAGTATTTT. Translating it yields CASSPGLSTQYF.

This clonotype occurred many times. The CDR3 sequence is CASSYSRGGQSYGYTF. The CDR3, as DNA: TGTGCCAGCAGTTACTCAAGGGGGGGACAAAGCTATGGCTACACCTTC. The chain combines TRBV6-5 with TRBJ1-2; D may be TRBD1 (6 bases). Germline-derived CDR1 and CDR2 are MNHEY and SVGAGI. The CDR3 consists of 16 residues. The V end was cut by 0 bases, the J end by 4 bases, with 15 bases between.

The rearrangement joins TRBV2 to TRBJ1-2; D unresolved. Trimming cost V 2 bases and J 5 bases, with 12 bases left between them. CDR3 length equals 14 residues. Germline CDR1 is SNHLY and CDR2 is FYNNEI. The CDR3 DNA reads TGTGCCAGCAGTGAATCGGCAGGCCCATATGGCTACACCTTC. It codes for CASSESAGPYGYTF.

This clonotype was counted between two and nine times. This chain links TRBV10-2 with TRBJ2-3, with 11 bases aligning to TRBD2. J gave up 2 bases and V 8 bases, and 3 bases lay outside the gene matches. Germline CDR1 reads WSHSY; CDR2 reads SAAADI. CDR3 length equals 14 residues. CDR3 DNA sequence: TGCGCCAGCGGGGGACTAGCGGTCACAGATACGCAGTATTTT. It specifies CASGGLAVTDTQYF.

This clonotype was observed a few times. The V call is TRBV12-3 or TRBV12-4, the J call TRBJ2-5; no reliable D call. This CDR3 has 14 amino acids. With 5 bases removed from V and 7 bases from J, the gap between germline ends came to 17 bases. The CDR3 DNA sequence: TGTGCCAGCAGTCCGCCCTTCTCGGTTGGGACCCAGTACTTC. This gives the protein CASSPPFSVGTQYF.

The CDR3 region is CSAMVGGTGEQYF. The DNA of the CDR3 is TGCAGTGCTATGGTGGGGGGCACCGGGGAGCAGTACTTC. J is TRBJ2-7 and V is TRBV20-1, with D possibly called TRBD1 or TRBD2 (6 bases each). The CDR3 loop spans 13 amino acids. The V end was cut by 4 bases, the J end by 7 bases, with 17 bases between. The V gene's germline CDR1 is DFQATT and CDR2 SNEGSKA (reference sequence).

In its sample, this clonotype was seen many times. The chain is built from TRBV3-1 and TRBJ2-7; 7 nucleotides agree with TRBD1. This CDR3 spans 14 amino acids. V lost 4 bases and J lost 4; bases outside the gene matches: 7. Per germline, CDR1 LGHDT and CDR2 YNNKEL (reference sequence). The CDR3 here is CASSLRQGPYEQYF. The CDR3 DNA sequence: TGTGCCAGCAGCCTCCGACAGGGACCTTACGAGCAGTACTTC.

This clonotype was seen more than once but under ten times. This chain joins TRBV25-1 and TRBJ2-6; D remains unclear. Germline CDR1 is MGHDK and CDR2 is SYGVNS. V lost 5 bases, J lost 4 bases, and 12 bases lay in between. The CDR3 covers 15 residues. CDR3 DNA sequence: TGTGCCAGCAGTCCTGACACCGCCGGGGCCAACGTCCTGACTTTC. Amino acid sequence: CASSPDTAGANVLTF. The full variable domain, rest sourced from reference TRBV25-1 and TRBJ2-6, is EADIYQTPRYLVIGTGKKITLECSQTMGHDKMYWYQQDPGMELHLIHYSYGVNSTEKGDLSSESTVSRIRTEHFPLTLESARPSHTSQYLCASSPDTAGANVLTFGAGSRLTVL.

The chain links TRBV20-1 to TRBJ1-2; 7 positions agree with TRBD1. After removal of 5 bases from V and 6 bases from J, the junction contained 12 bases not matched to a gene. Germline V gene sequence: CDR1 DFQATT, CDR2 SNEGSKA (reference sequence). This CDR3 comprises 14 residues. The CDR3: CSARRQGLRDGYTF. The CDR3 DNA reads as TGCAGTGCTCGTCGACAGGGTTTAAGGGATGGCTACACCTTC.

This clonotype was counted only a few times. This chain joins TRBV29-1 and TRBJ2-3; D tentatively fits TRBD1 or TRBD2 (5 bases each). The CDR3 contains 14 residues. The ends were cut back, 5 bases at V and 2 bases at J, with 14 bases in the middle. Germline V gives CDR1 SQVTM, CDR2 ANQGSEA. As DNA, the CDR3 is TGCAGCGTTCTACCCACGGGGCCCACAGATACGCAGTATTTT. It specifies CSVLPTGPTDTQYF.

The rearrangement uses TRBV7-8 and TRBJ2-7; 11 bases line up with TRBD1. This CDR3 region has 17 residues. In germline, CDR1 is SGHVS, CDR2 FQNEAQ. With 4 bases clipped from V and 1 base from J, the junction kept 9 bases outside the gene matches. The CDR3 DNA sequence: TGTGCCAGCAGCTCGGGACAGGGGGGTCTGCAGTCCTACGAGCAGTACTTC. Its translation: CASSSGQGGLQSYEQYF.

The sample holds many counts of this clonotype. The CDR3 ends on some other residue instead of the conserved phenylalanine or tryptophan, so this is likely a read error. This sequence joins TRBV7-9 and TRBJ2-2; a possible D gene is TRBD1 (6 bases). Germline CDR1 and CDR2: SEHNR and FQNEAQ (reference sequence). V gave up 2 bases and J gave up 6 bases, with 13 bases separating them. The CDR3 extends over 15 amino acids. CDR3 sequence (DNA): TGTGCCAGCAGCTTACCACAGGGTCTCGCCGGGGAGCTGTTTCTT. It translates to CASSLPQGLAGELFL.

This clonotype was observed a handful of times. The chain uses TRBV20-1 and TRBJ2-1; 10 nucleotides line up with TRBD2. V shed 6 bases and J 5 bases; nucleotides not matched to a gene: 4. CDR3 size: 13 residues. Germline V CDR1 and CDR2: DFQATT, SNEGSKA (reference sequence). The DNA of the CDR3 is TGCAGTGCGAGCGGGAGGGCAGACAATGAGCAGTTCTTC. Translating gives CSASGRADNEQFF.

This clonotype was detected many times. The chain couples TRBV24-1 to TRBJ1-4; the D is unclear. The ends were cut back, 0 bases at V and 8 bases at J, with 6 bases in the middle. The germline gives CDR1 KGHDR, CDR2 SFDVKD. This CDR3 has 13 residues. CDR3 DNA: TGTGCCACCAGTGATTTGCAGGAAGAAAAACTGTTTTTT. As protein: CATSDLQEEKLFF.

The chain has TRBV15 and TRBJ2-7; 9 nucleotides agree with TRBD1. CDR1 is LNHNV and CDR2 is YYDKDF in the germline V gene (reference sequence). CDR3 length: 15 amino acids. With V trimmed by 1 base and J by 3 bases, 4 bases remained unmatched. CDR3 region: CATSRGRGQGYEQYF. The CDR3 DNA follows: TGTGCCACCAGCAGAGGTAGGGGACAGGGCTACGAGCAGTACTTC.

This clonotype was observed at least ten times. The V gene is TRBV5-1, the J gene TRBJ1-3; D gene uncertain. CDR1 SGHRS and CDR2 YFSETQ come from the germline V gene. The CDR3 runs to 14 residues. Between the trimmed V and J ends, which lost 0 bases and 0 bases, there was a span of 4 bases. The CDR3 DNA is TGCGCCAGCAGCTTGGACAGCTCTGGAAACACCATATATTTT. Translated, it gives CASSLDSSGNTIYF.

The rearrangement uses TRBV10-2 and TRBJ1-5; no firm D call. Trimming cost V 2 bases and J 3 bases, with 5 bases left between them. The V gene's germline CDR1 is WSHSY and CDR2 SAAADI. This CDR3 is built from 13 residues. The CDR3 region is CASSEGNNQPQHF. The DNA for the CDR3 is TGCGCCAGCAGTGAGGGGAACAATCAGCCCCAGCATTTT.

V and J are TRBV20-1 and TRBJ1-5; the D gene is possibly TRBD1 (6 bases). Per germline, CDR1 DFQATT and CDR2 SNEGSKA (reference sequence). The CDR3 is 14 amino acids. V lost 5 bases, J lost 3 bases, and 14 bases lay in between. CDR3 sequence reads: CSAQQGAFNQPQHF. CDR3 in DNA: TGCAGTGCTCAACAGGGCGCCTTCAATCAGCCCCAGCATTTT.

This clonotype has only one observation. The chain is built from TRBV20-1 and TRBJ2-1; D uncertain. Per the germline V gene, CDR1 is DFQATT and CDR2 is SNEGSKA (reference sequence). The germline V and J ends were trimmed by 1 base and 0 bases, with 13 bases remaining between them. This CDR3 has 16 amino acids. CDR3 nucleotide sequence: TGCAGTGCTAGAGCGGGTGGGTCGCCCTCCTACAATGAGCAGTTCTTC. Its translation: CSARAGGSPSYNEQFF.

This clonotype was counted a few times. In DNA, the CDR3 is TGTGCCAGCCTGGGGAGCACTGAAGCTTTCTTT. Protein: CASLGSTEAFF. This sequence joins TRBV25-1 and TRBJ1-1; no reliable D call. Deletions cut 8 bases from V and 4 bases from J, with 8 bases between. Germline V gene data show CDR1 as MGHDK and CDR2 as SYGVNS. This CDR3 contains 11 residues. Full variable domain (remainder filled in from reference TRBV25-1 and TRBJ1-1): EADIYQTPRYLVIGTGKKITLECSQTMGHDKMYWYQQDPGMELHLIHYSYGVNSTEKGDLSSESTVSRIRTEHFPLTLESARPSHTSQYLCASLGSTEAFFGQGTRLTVV.

The chain uses TRBV6-1 and TRBJ2-7; D uncertain. Germline V CDR1 and CDR2: MNHNS, SASEGT. Trimming removed 6 bases at V and 1 base at J, with 13 bases between. The CDR3 extends over 14 amino acids. The CDR3 loop is CASRGPGSSYEQYF. CDR3 sequence (DNA): TGTGCCAGCAGAGGACCAGGTTCTTCCTACGAGCAGTACTTC.

The chain uses TRBV6-4 and TRBJ2-2; D gene unclear. V was cut by 6 bases and J by 0 bases, with 11 bases left in between. The CDR3 length is 15 residues. Germline V gene lookup returns CDR1 MRHNA and CDR2 SNTAGT. The CDR3 DNA follows: TGTGCCAGCAGCGGAGACCCGGCGAACACCGGGGAGCTGTTTTTT. Encoded protein: CASSGDPANTGELFF.

This clonotype has just a few counts. This chain links TRBV10-3 with TRBJ2-3; tentatively, D is TRBD2 (7 bases). The V end lost 4 bases, the J end lost 0 bases, and 14 bases lay between the germline ends. This CDR3 has 16 amino acids. The germline V gene encodes CDR1 ENHRY and CDR2 SYGVKD. The CDR3 DNA sequence: TGTGCCATCAGTGGGAGGGGGGGCACCAGCACAGATACGCAGTATTTT. Protein sequence: CAISGRGGTSTDTQYF.

This clonotype has only one observation. The chain has TRBV5-6 and TRBJ1-5; weak D call: TRBD1 (6 bases). Trimming took 1 base from V and 3 from J, leaving 8 bases between them. The CDR3 runs to 14 residues. Germline V gives CDR1 SGHDT, CDR2 YYEEEE. The CDR3 DNA is TGTGCCAGCAGCTTGACAGGGAACAATCAGCCCCAGCATTTT. The encoded protein is CASSLTGNNQPQHF.

In this sample, this clonotype turned up many times. V and J are TRBV5-1 and TRBJ1-3; 7 bases fit TRBD1. V shed 4 bases, J shed 4 bases, and the junction held 5 bases outside the gene matches. This CDR3 has 14 residues. Germline V gene sequence: CDR1 SGHRS, CDR2 YFSETQ. This chain's CDR3 is CASSPTGDGNTIYF. Written as DNA, the CDR3 is TGCGCCAGCAGCCCCACAGGGGACGGAAACACCATATATTTT.

The chain uses TRBV6-1 and TRBJ2-1, with 7 bases matching TRBD1. Germline trimming cut 5 bases from V and 0 bases from J; bases unmatched to any gene: 13. Germline V gene data show CDR1 as MNHNS and CDR2 as SASEGT. The CDR3 covers 18 residues. CDR3 loop: CASSRTGPWDGSYNEQFF. The CDR3 DNA follows: TGTGCCAGCAGTCGGACAGGCCCCTGGGATGGCTCCTACAATGAGCAGTTCTTC.

The rearrangement joins TRBV7-3 to TRBJ1-1, with unresolved D. The CDR3 loop spans 13 amino acids. Germline V CDR1 and CDR2: SGHTA, FQGTGA. V lost 0 bases to trimming and J lost 9 bases, with 11 bases between them. Here the CDR3 reads CASSLTTVNQAFF. In nucleotides, the CDR3 is TGTGCCAGCAGCTTAACGACCGTTAACCAAGCTTTCTTT.

The V gene is TRBV11-2, the J gene TRBJ1-4, with TRBD1 matching 9 bases. This CDR3 comprises 14 residues. V gave up 8 bases and J gave up 6 bases; unmatched junction bases: 7. Germline CDR1 reads SGHAT; CDR2 reads FQNNGV. The CDR3 DNA is TGTGCCAGCGGACAGGGGAATTCCGATGAAAAACTGTTTTTT. This gives the protein CASGQGNSDEKLFF. Full variable domain (outside the CDR3, taken from reference TRBV11-2 and TRBJ1-4): EAGVAQSPRYKIIEKRQSVAFWCNPISGHATLYWYQQILGQGPKLLIQFQNNGVVDDSQLPKDRFSAERLKGVDSTLKIQPAKLEDSAVYLCASGQGNSDEKLFFGSGTQLSVL.